Shown below are 17 T cell receptor beta chains from a single sample sequenced in a study of T cells expressing NK-cell markers. TCRdb re-called the 5' RACE reads, yielding one record per CDR3 amino acid sequence without DNA. Its table lists more than 400,000 distinct CDR3 sequences. The source material was blood T cells: a sorted CD56 or NKG2C T cell subset, CD4+ or CD8+ T cells, or bulk PBMC T cells (not recorded which). The origin of the receptors is a woman between 18 and 70 years old in good health.

CDR3 loop: CASTGGSTEAFF. V gene TRBV7-9 combines with J gene TRBJ1-1; TCRdb's D call of TRBD1 is untestable without DNA. The CDR3 is 12 residues long. The germline CDR1 and CDR2 sequences are SEHNR and FQNEAQ (reference sequence).

The chain uses TRBV12-3 or TRBV12-4 and TRBJ2-7; TCRdb gives TRBD1 as the D gene, but with no DNA this cannot be confirmed. The length of the CDR3 is 14 residues. CDR3 sequence: CASSPGTGRGEQYF.

V usage is TRBV20-1 and J usage is TRBJ2-5; the D call of TRBD2 rests on TCRdb alone, since no DNA is present to check it. There are 14 residues in the CDR3. The germline CDR1 and CDR2 sequences are DFQATT and SNEGSKA (reference sequence). The CDR3 reads CSARDRASQETQYF.

The gene calls are TRBV12-3 or TRBV12-4 and TRBJ2-1. The CDR3 totals 14 residues. The CDR3: CASRDSHSYNEQFF.

The J gene is TRBJ1-3, the V gene TRBV27. Looked up from germline, CDR1 is MNHEY and CDR2 is SMNVEV (reference sequence). The CDR3 loop spans 15 amino acids. CDR3: CASRLLAGSGNTIYF.

This sequence joins TRBV20-1 and TRBJ2-3; TCRdb calls TRBD2, which cannot be checked without DNA. The CDR3 is 17 residues long. CDR1 DFQATT and CDR2 SNEGSKA come from the germline V gene (reference sequence). The CDR3 is CSARDWGGGGRADTQYF.

The V gene is TRBV27, the J gene TRBJ2-4; the D call of TRBD1 rests on TCRdb alone, since no DNA is present to check it. This CDR3 is built from 13 residues. Looked up from germline, CDR1 is MNHEY and CDR2 is SMNVEV (reference sequence). The CDR3 loop is CASGGTGENIQYF.

The genes are TRBV6-2 or TRBV6-3 and TRBJ2-1; TCRdb gives TRBD2 as the D gene, but with no DNA this cannot be confirmed. There are 15 residues in the CDR3. Germline V gene data show CDR1 as MNHEY and CDR2 as SVGEGT. The CDR3 sequence: CASSTIAGGHNEQFF.

CDR3 amino acids: CASSYPDGYEQYF. This chain joins TRBV6-2 or TRBV6-3 and TRBJ2-7. CDR1 MNHEY and CDR2 SVGEGT come from the germline V gene. The CDR3 has 13 residues.

V and J are TRBV19 and TRBJ2-2; the TRBD1 assignment by TCRdb is unverifiable without DNA. CDR3 size: 13 residues. The germline gives CDR1 LNHDA, CDR2 SQIVND (reference sequence). CDR3 loop: CASTPGAGGELFF.

The chain has TRBV20-1 and TRBJ1-1; TCRdb picks TRBD1, but there is no DNA to check that call. This CDR3 is built from 15 residues. CDR1 DFQATT and CDR2 SNEGSKA come from the germline V gene (reference sequence). CDR3 sequence: CSARDRGVMYTEAFF.

The V call is TRBV19, the J call TRBJ2-2; TCRdb picks TRBD1, but there is no DNA to check that call. Germline CDR1 and CDR2: LNHDA and SQIVND (reference sequence). The CDR3 is 15 residues long. CDR3 sequence reads: CASSPGERFPGELFF. Based on the CDR3 plus reference TRBV19 and TRBJ2-2, the full variable domain is DGGITQSPKYLFRKEGQNVTLSCEQNLNHDAMYWYRQDPGQGLRLIYYSQIVNDFQKGDIAEGYSVSREKKESFPLTVTSAQKNPTAFYLCASSPGERFPGELFFGEGSRLTVL.

V usage is TRBV12-3 or TRBV12-4 and J usage is TRBJ1-2. There are 12 residues in the CDR3. The CDR3 loop is CAAAATNYGYTF.

This chain joins TRBV5-6 and TRBJ1-2. The CDR3 is 12 residues long. CDR1 and CDR2 (germline): SGHDT, YYEEEE. CDR3 sequence reads: CASSSPDHGYTF.

V and J are TRBV20-1 and TRBJ2-1; TCRdb indicates TRBD2, and absent DNA this call remains unverified. The germline V gene encodes CDR1 DFQATT and CDR2 SNEGSKA (reference sequence). CDR3 length: 13 amino acids. The CDR3 is CSAPSGSYNEQFF.

This chain connects TRBV7-2 to TRBJ2-1; TCRdb's assignment of TRBD2 cannot be checked, as there is no DNA. The CDR3 contains 15 residues. In germline, CDR1 is SGHTA, CDR2 FQGNSA. The chain's CDR3 is CASSVTSGPYNEQFF.

The chain is built from TRBV4-3 and TRBJ2-1; without DNA, the TCRdb call of TRBD1 cannot be checked. This CDR3 is 16 amino acids long. Germline V gene sequence: CDR1 LGHNA, CDR2 YSLEER. CDR3 loop: CASSHLTGARRDEQFF.